These 19 T cell receptor beta chains share one sample of origin, sequenced in a study of T cell responses to AZD1222 COVID-19 vaccine. Repertoires were generated with immunoSEQ multiplex PCR, while TCRdb's copy carries only in-frame clones and drops some. Of around 92,000 clones in the sample, about 90% are singletons; the top ten hold 6% to 9%. The source material was peripheral blood, sampled on day 0 of AZD1222 vaccination. All receptors come from an adult in good health.

The gene calls are TRBV9 and TRBJ1-4; D is uncertain. The CDR3 is made up of 15 amino acids. In germline, CDR1 is SGDLS, CDR2 YYNGEE. The V end lost 4 bases, the J end lost 0 bases, and 10 bases lay between the germline ends. The CDR3 DNA sequence: TGTGCCAGCAGCCCGAGGACGGCAACTAATGAAAAACTGTTTTTT. Translation gives CASSPRTATNEKLFF.

J is TRBJ1-3 and V is TRBV6-5; no clear D. The V gene lost 9 bases and the J gene lost 1 base, with 13 bases spanning the gap. Germline V lookup: CDR1 MNHEY, CDR2 SVGAGI. The CDR3 is 14 amino acids. CDR3 sequence reads: CASREGISGNTIYF. CDR3 DNA sequence: TGTGCCAGTCGGGAGGGTATATCTGGAAACACCATATATTTT.

The chain carries TRBV19 and TRBJ2-7; 9 bases are shared with TRBD1. Germline values: CDR1 LNHDA, CDR2 SQIVND (reference sequence). J gave up 4 bases and V 3 bases, and 1 base lay outside the gene matches. The CDR3 contains 13 residues. The CDR3 here is CASSIGTGYEQYF. CDR3 in DNA: TGTGCCAGTAGTATCGGGACAGGGTACGAGCAGTACTTC.

This chain joins TRBV5-4 and TRBJ2-5; 10 bases align to TRBD1. CDR1 SGHNT and CDR2 YYREEE come from the germline V gene (reference sequence). The trim removed 4 bases at V and 1 base at J, leaving 16 bases unmatched. This CDR3 has 19 residues. The CDR3 protein is CASSPPGTGASGGQETQYF. The CDR3 DNA is TGTGCCAGCAGCCCGCCAGGGACAGGGGCAAGTGGAGGCCAAGAGACCCAGTACTTC.

The chain carries TRBV2 and TRBJ1-1, with TRBD1 as a possible D gene (5 bases). Germline CDR1 reads SNHLY; CDR2 reads FYNNEI. The ends were cut back, 4 bases at V and 7 bases at J, with 7 bases in the middle. The CDR3 extends over 11 amino acids. The DNA for the CDR3 is TGTGCCAGCAGTGTACAGGTTGAAGCTTTCTTT. It translates to CASSVQVEAFF.

V is TRBV2 and J is TRBJ1-4; D might be TRBD1 (6 bases). This CDR3 is 14 amino acids long. Trimming cost V 6 bases and J 6 bases, with 14 bases left between them. The germline V gene has CDR1 SNHLY and CDR2 FYNNEI. CDR3 DNA sequence: TGTGCCAGCAGATTGGACAGCGCCTATGAAAAACTGTTTTTT. Translation: CASRLDSAYEKLFF.

The chain is built from TRBV29-1 and TRBJ1-4, with a possible D match to TRBD1 (5 bases). Germline CDR1 reads SQVTM; CDR2 reads ANQGSEA. The V end was cut by 7 bases, the J end by 7 bases, with 16 bases between. This CDR3 comprises 13 residues. Here the CDR3 DNA reads TGCAGCGGCAGGGCATCGGAGGGTGAAAAACTGTTTTTT. Protein: CSGRASEGEKLFF.

This clone was detected once. The gene calls are TRBV6-5 and TRBJ1-1, with no clear D. The V gene's germline CDR1 is MNHEY and CDR2 SVGAGI. Trimming pared 8 bases from V and 0 bases from J, leaving 7 bases between. The CDR3 covers 12 residues. The CDR3 nucleotides are TGTGCCAGCCGCCGGCTGAACACTGAAGCTTTCTTT. Its protein is CASRRLNTEAFF.

This clone was counted only a few times. The rearrangement joins TRBV11-2 to TRBJ2-2, with D unresolved. Germline V lookup: CDR1 SGHAT, CDR2 FQNNGV. The CDR3 has 15 amino acids. V was trimmed by 0 bases and J by 4 bases, leaving 9 bases between them. The CDR3: CASSLDVTGTGELFF. The CDR3 DNA reads TGTGCCAGCAGCTTAGATGTGACGGGCACCGGGGAGCTGTTTTTT.

This chain uses TRBV5-1 with TRBJ2-2, with TRBD1 identical over 7 bases. CDR1 and CDR2 from the germline V gene are SGHRS and YFSETQ. The trim removed 6 bases at V and 3 bases at J, leaving 11 bases unmatched. The CDR3 runs to 16 residues. In DNA form, the CDR3 reads TGCGCCAGCATGGAGTTCGGCGGACAGGACACCGGGGAGCTGTTTTTT. Its protein product is CASMEFGGQDTGELFF.

V gene TRBV28 combines with J gene TRBJ1-1; possible D gene TRBD1, 5 bases. The CDR3 is 13 residues long. The ends were cut back, 5 bases at V and 5 bases at J, with 12 bases in the middle. From germline, CDR1 is MDHEN and CDR2 SYDVKM. The CDR3 region is CASSRGEITEAFF. DNA for the CDR3: TGTGCCAGCAGTCGGGGGGAGATTACTGAAGCTTTCTTT.

The rearrangement uses TRBV7-2 and TRBJ1-2, with TRBD1 matching over 8 bases. The trim removed 5 bases at V and 5 bases at J, leaving 4 bases unmatched. The length of the CDR3 is 13 residues. Germline-derived CDR1 and CDR2 are SGHTA and FQGNSA. The CDR3 region has the DNA TGTGCCAGCAGCCGGACAGGGCGATATGGCTACACCTTC. Protein sequence: CASSRTGRYGYTF.

Only one count was recorded for this clone. The chain uses TRBV9 and TRBJ1-3; tentative D call: TRBD1 (6 bases). There are 17 residues in the CDR3. V gave up 0 bases and J gave up 3 bases, with 16 bases separating them. The germline V gene has CDR1 SGDLS and CDR2 YYNGEE. CDR3 protein: CASSVALPRTVGNTIYF. The CDR3 nucleotides are TGTGCCAGCAGCGTAGCCCTCCCGAGGACAGTTGGAAACACCATATATTTT.

The chain is built from TRBV6-5 and TRBJ1-2, with 8 positions matching TRBD1. This CDR3 region has 13 residues. Germline CDR1 reads MNHEY; CDR2 reads SVGAGI. V shed 2 bases and J 6 bases; nucleotides not matched to a gene: 2. CDR3: CASSYAGQDGYTF. In DNA form, the CDR3 reads TGTGCCAGCAGTTACGCGGGACAGGATGGCTACACCTTC.

The chain couples TRBV15 to TRBJ1-2; no definite D call. The CDR3 spans 13 residues. Looked up from germline, CDR1 is LNHNV and CDR2 is YYDKDF (reference sequence). The ends were cut back, 0 bases at V and 6 bases at J, with 8 bases in the middle. In nucleotides, the CDR3 is TGTGCCACCAGCAGAGATCGCCTAAATGGCTACACCTTC. Encoded protein: CATSRDRLNGYTF.

J is TRBJ2-3 and V is TRBV29-1; 11 nucleotides align to TRBD2. In germline, CDR1 is SQVTM, CDR2 ANQGSEA. With V trimmed by 0 bases and J by 4 bases, 12 bases remained unmatched. This CDR3 comprises 18 residues. CDR3 amino acids: CSVEDLGTSGRGADTQYF. CDR3 in DNA: TGCAGCGTTGAAGATCTTGGTACTAGCGGGAGAGGGGCAGATACGCAGTATTTT.

This clone was seen a few times. The J gene is TRBJ2-7, the V gene TRBV6-5; TRBD2 matches 11 bases. The CDR3 covers 15 residues. The V gene end was trimmed by 7 bases and the J gene end by 2 bases; junction bases not matched to a gene: 7. Germline lookup yields CDR1 MNHEY and CDR2 SVGAGI. CDR3 sequence reads: CASIPGLAGTYEQYF. The CDR3 region has the DNA TGTGCCAGCATCCCAGGACTAGCGGGCACCTACGAGCAGTACTTC.

The gene calls are TRBV7-2 and TRBJ1-1; D not certain. CDR3 size: 12 residues. Germline values: CDR1 SGHTA, CDR2 FQGNSA. V lost 2 bases, J lost 11 bases, and 12 bases lay in between. The CDR3 sequence is CASSLLGRGAFF. For the CDR3, the DNA is TGTGCCAGCAGCTTACTGGGCCGAGGGGCTTTCTTT.

The rearrangement joins TRBV10-3 to TRBJ1-1, with D hard to call. V lost 10 bases and J 3 bases, leaving 15 bases between the germline ends. Germline CDR1 is ENHRY and CDR2 is SYGVKD. The CDR3 sequence is 13 residues long. CDR3 protein: CASGPLHDTEAFF. For the CDR3, the DNA is TGTGCCAGCGGGCCGCTCCACGACACTGAAGCTTTCTTT.